The 14 T cell receptor beta chains below were found in one sample sequenced in a study of blood T cell repertoires in COVID-19. Sequencing was performed with immunoSEQ multiplex PCR; in TCRdb, only in-frame clones are kept and a portion is missing. The sample consists of some 170,000 clones, 75% to 90% of them appearing once. Material: PBMCs or T cells enriched from blood (not recorded which). Receptor source: a man aged 40-55 years who had recovered from COVID-19.

In its sample, this clone was seen once. V is TRBV28 and J is TRBJ2-1, with 9 bases fitting TRBD1. CDR3 length equals 15 residues. CDR1 MDHEN and CDR2 SYDVKM come from the germline V gene. V was clipped by 5 bases and J by 4 bases; unmatched bases: 6. The CDR3 spells CASSTPGQGYNEQFF. The CDR3, as DNA: TGTGCCAGCAGTACCCCGGGACAGGGATACAATGAGCAGTTCTTC.

The CDR3 nucleotides are TGTGCCAGCAGCCACTCTCGGGGAGGGAAAGTTTACTATGGCTACACCTTC. It is translated as CASSHSRGGKVYYGYTF. The V call is TRBV27, the J call TRBJ1-2, with D uncertain. Germline values: CDR1 MNHEY, CDR2 SMNVEV (reference sequence). Trimming pared 6 bases from V and 3 bases from J, leaving 23 bases between. The CDR3 is made up of 17 amino acids.

This rearrangement joins TRBV7-8 to TRBJ1-6, with D possibly being TRBD1 (6 bases). V gave up 5 bases and J gave up 7 bases, with 21 bases separating them. CDR1 and CDR2 from the germline V gene are SGHVS and FQNEAQ. The CDR3 spans 17 residues. In DNA form, the CDR3 reads TGTGCCAGCAGCCGCCGGACCCTAGGGGGAAACAATTCACCCCTCCACTTT. This sequence encodes CASSRRTLGGNNSPLHF.

The chain combines TRBV11-2 with TRBJ1-4; D remains unclear. The CDR3 is made up of 15 amino acids. Germline-derived CDR1 and CDR2 are SGHAT and FQNNGV. Trimming cost V 8 bases and J 0 bases, with 13 bases left between them. CDR3 in DNA: TGTGCCAGCGCGACGACTCCTTCAACTAATGAAAAACTGTTTTTT. Its protein product is CASATTPSTNEKLFF.

The V gene is TRBV7-9, the J gene TRBJ2-3, with D hard to call. Trimming removed 5 bases at V and 6 bases at J, with 9 bases between. This CDR3 comprises 12 residues. CDR1 is SEHNR and CDR2 is FQNEAQ in the germline V gene (reference sequence). Here the CDR3 reads CASSPNSDTQYF. In DNA form, the CDR3 reads TGTGCCAGCAGCCCAAATTCCGATACGCAGTATTTT.

This sequence joins TRBV7-9 and TRBJ1-2; 7 nucleotides agree with TRBD1. The CDR3 runs 15 residues. V gave up 7 bases and J gave up 4 bases; unmatched junction bases: 12. The germline V gene encodes CDR1 SEHNR and CDR2 FQNEAQ (reference sequence). CDR3 region: CASNPEVAGGYGYTF. The DNA for the CDR3 is TGTGCCAGCAACCCCGAAGTAGCAGGGGGCTATGGCTACACCTTC.

The chain combines TRBV6-5 with TRBJ2-1, with 11 bases matching TRBD2. Germline-derived CDR1 and CDR2 are MNHEY and SVGAGI. Trimming at V came to 3 bases and at J to 7 bases, leaving 5 bases not matched to a gene. The CDR3 covers 15 residues. Here the CDR3 DNA reads TGTGCCAGCAGTTATCGACTAGCGGGGTCTAATGAGCAGTTCTTC. It translates to CASSYRLAGSNEQFF.

The chain employs TRBV30 and TRBJ1-2; D uncertain. Germline assignment: CDR1 GTSNPN and CDR2 SVGIG (reference sequence). The CDR3 has 12 residues. Trimming shortened V by 2 bases and J by 6 bases, and 10 bases separated the two germline ends. In DNA form, the CDR3 reads TGTGCCTGGAGTTTAGCGGCTCATGGCTACACCTTC. Translating it yields CAWSLAAHGYTF.

The chain joins TRBV3-1 (or the pseudogene TRBV3-2) to TRBJ2-2, with D possibly being TRBD2 (6 bases). Germline loops: CDR1 LGHDT, CDR2 YNNKEL (reference sequence). Trimming cost V 2 bases and J 6 bases, with 13 bases left between them. This CDR3 has 15 residues. CDR3 protein: CASSQRAGFAGELFF. DNA of the CDR3: TGTGCCAGCAGCCAAAGGGCGGGGTTCGCCGGGGAGCTGTTTTTT.

The chain carries TRBV7-3 and TRBJ1-1, with D unresolved. The V end was cut by 3 bases, the J end by 3 bases, with 11 bases between. The CDR3 loop spans 14 amino acids. CDR1 is SGHTA, CDR2 FQGTGA, per germline. For the CDR3, the DNA is TGTGCCAGCAGCTTGCGGGCGGGAGACACTGAAGCTTTCTTT. Its translation is CASSLRAGDTEAFF.

This clone has just a few counts. The rearrangement links TRBV19 to TRBJ1-2; 9 nucleotides agree with TRBD1. The V gene end was trimmed by 5 bases and the J gene end by 8 bases; junction bases not matched to a gene: 3. Germline V gene sequence: CDR1 LNHDA, CDR2 SQIVND (reference sequence). The CDR3 spans 12 residues. The chain's CDR3 is CASSPDRGGYTF. CDR3 bases: TGTGCCAGTAGTCCGGACAGGGGAGGCTACACCTTC.

The chain uses TRBV3-1 (or the pseudogene TRBV3-2) and TRBJ1-1; TRBD1 agrees at 10 bases. Germline values: CDR1 LGHDT, CDR2 YNNKEL (reference sequence). The ends lost 3 bases at V and 2 bases at J; junction bases unmatched: 3. The CDR3 spans 15 residues. In DNA, the CDR3 is TGTGCCAGCAGCCAGGGACAGGGGATTAACACTGAAGCTTTCTTT. Translated: CASSQGQGINTEAFF.

The chain employs TRBV30 and TRBJ2-7; 9 positions match TRBD2. Germline V gene lookup returns CDR1 GTSNPN and CDR2 SVGIG (reference sequence). Unmatched junction bases numbered 7, after V lost 3 bases and J lost 1 base. The CDR3 covers 15 residues. The CDR3 sequence: CAWSPEGLASYEQYF. The CDR3, as DNA: TGTGCCTGGAGCCCGGAGGGACTAGCATCCTACGAGCAGTACTTC.

This chain connects TRBV30 to TRBJ1-2; D may be TRBD1 (6 bases). Germline V lookup: CDR1 GTSNPN, CDR2 SVGIG (reference sequence). This CDR3 contains 13 residues. V lost 5 bases, J lost 3 bases, and 13 bases lay in between. In DNA, the CDR3 is TGTGCCTGGGATATGGACAGCTACTATGGCTACACCTTC. It translates to CAWDMDSYYGYTF.